The present T cell receptor (beta chain) was sequenced within a study of T-cell reconstitution after alpha-beta-depleted transplantation in children. General study findings and limits: Roughly two months post-transplant, alpha-beta T cells reportedly originated from several hundred graft clones that had expanded. The origin of high day-60 TCRbeta diversity in some patients lay in surviving recipient T cells and thymic progenitors. One year after transplant, T-cell counts and diversity came mostly from newly produced T cells.

This clonotype was counted at least ten times. Its antigen is as yet unknown. Preparation of the TCRbeta library used unique molecular identifiers. TCRdb used MiXCR to reprocess the PCR reads, holding one entry per CDR3 protein. The sample lists about 200,000 distinct CDR3 sequences, approximately 6.8% seen once, with about 4.3% in the top ten. Trimming removed 5 bases at V and 7 bases at J, with 15 bases between. Germline values: CDR1 MNHEY, CDR2 SVGEGT. The CDR3 runs to 14 residues. The chain recombines TRBV6-2 or TRBV6-3 with TRBJ2-1, with D maybe TRBD2 (6 bases). The material sequenced was PBMCs, taken before TCRalphabeta/CD19-depleted stem cell transplant. The TCR sequence derives from a girl under three years old with combined immunodeficiency, due to receive a stem cell transplant. The CDR3 region is CASSRFGGFNEQFF. The DNA for the CDR3 is TGTGCCAGCAGTAGGTTTGGAGGGTTTAATGAGCAGTTCTTC.